These T cell receptor beta chains were read from a single sample in a study of blood T cell repertoires in COVID-19. Generated by immunoSEQ multiplex PCR, the TCRdb table keeps only in-frame clones and is missing some. The sample gives around 250,000 clones, roughly 85% of which show up once; approximately 6.6% is in the top ten. Sequences were obtained from PBMCs or T cells enriched from blood (not recorded which). Receptor source: a woman aged 45 to 65 who had been exposed to COVID-19. CDR3s include the opening cysteine and the closing phenylalanine or tryptophan. A D gene is named only where the DNA matches it firmly.

d_call v_call cdr3_aa
. TRBV7-9 CASSHGTEGSGANVLTF
. TRBV9 CASSATGNTIYF
. TRBV3-1/TRBV3-2 CASSPIMRLYNSPLHF
TRBD1 TRBV28 CASSPLGGRGQGQPQHF
. TRBV6-5 CAQRAEGELFF
. TRBV18 CASSPGQSQAFF
TRBD1 TRBV10-1 CASSESRGLLGDEQFF
TRBD1 TRBV18 CASSSRDRGLRSGANVLTF
. TRBV28 CASRGPGSSTGELFF
TRBD1 TRBV30 CAWTGTALNYGYTF